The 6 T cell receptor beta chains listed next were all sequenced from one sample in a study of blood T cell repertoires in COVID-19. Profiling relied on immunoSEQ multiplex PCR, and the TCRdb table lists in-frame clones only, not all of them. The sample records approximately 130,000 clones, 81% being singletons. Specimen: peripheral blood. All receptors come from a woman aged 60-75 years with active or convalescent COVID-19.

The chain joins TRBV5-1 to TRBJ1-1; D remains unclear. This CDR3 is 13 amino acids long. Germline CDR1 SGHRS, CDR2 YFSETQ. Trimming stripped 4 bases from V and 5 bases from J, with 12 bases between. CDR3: CASSLDAGTEAFF. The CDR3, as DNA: TGCGCCAGCAGCCTAGACGCGGGGACTGAAGCTTTCTTT.

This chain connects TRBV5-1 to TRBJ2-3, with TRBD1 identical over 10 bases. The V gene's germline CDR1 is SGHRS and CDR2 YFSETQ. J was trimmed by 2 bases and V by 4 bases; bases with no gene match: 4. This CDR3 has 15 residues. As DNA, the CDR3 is TGCGCCAGCAGCCCGGGACAGGGGTACACAGATACGCAGTATTTT. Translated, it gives CASSPGQGYTDTQYF.

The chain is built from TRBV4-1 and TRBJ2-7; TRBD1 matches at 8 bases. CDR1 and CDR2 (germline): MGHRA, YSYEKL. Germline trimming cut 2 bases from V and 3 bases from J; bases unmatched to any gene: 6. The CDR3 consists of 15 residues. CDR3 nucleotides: TGCGCCAGCAGCCAACCCGGGACAGGCCGCTACGAGCAGTACTTC. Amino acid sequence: CASSQPGTGRYEQYF.

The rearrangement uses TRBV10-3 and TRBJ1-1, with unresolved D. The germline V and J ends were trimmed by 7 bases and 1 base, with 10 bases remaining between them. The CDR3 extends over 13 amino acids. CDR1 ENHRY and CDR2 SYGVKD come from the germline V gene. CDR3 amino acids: CAIIGEGNTEAFF. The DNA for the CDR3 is TGTGCCATCATTGGGGAGGGGAACACTGAAGCTTTCTTT.

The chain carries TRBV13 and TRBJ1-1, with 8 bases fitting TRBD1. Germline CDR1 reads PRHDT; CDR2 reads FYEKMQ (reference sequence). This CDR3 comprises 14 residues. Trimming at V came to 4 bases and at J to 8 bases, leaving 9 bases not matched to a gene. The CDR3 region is CASSSTTGAGEAFF. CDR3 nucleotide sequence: TGTGCCAGCAGCTCGACGACAGGGGCTGGGGAAGCTTTCTTT.

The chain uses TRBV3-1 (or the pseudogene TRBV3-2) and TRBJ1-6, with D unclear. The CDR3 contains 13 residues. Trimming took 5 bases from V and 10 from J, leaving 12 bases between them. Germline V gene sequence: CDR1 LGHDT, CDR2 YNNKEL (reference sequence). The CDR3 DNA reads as TGTGCCAGCAGCGCAGGAGGAGGCTCACCCCTCCACTTT. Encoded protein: CASSAGGGSPLHF.